This T cell receptor beta chain was sequenced during a study of shared clonotypes between healthy human individuals (dated by TCRdb to 2018 to 2020). With respect to the entire study: A couple of women and three men aged 18 to 49 years were included in the cohort. Per donor, leukapheresis produced somewhere between about 0.94 and 9.5 billion PBMCs. Per donor, three plates each were used for CD4 naive and CD4 memory, two for CD8 naive, and one for CD8 memory. Different laboratories and diverse techniques were used to prepare libraries and sequence TCR repertoires, to increase sequencing depth and limit assay-specific biases. To estimate repertoire size and how much clonotypes are shared between individuals, the study performed deep sequencing of blood TCR repertoires from roughly five healthy adults.

Donors were healthy HIV-negative adults with no recently reported acute infections or vaccinations. Only Caucasian adults living in Nashville, Tennessee, USA were represented among the donors. CD4+ T cells were enriched by magnetic negative selection; naive cells were then positively selected on CD45RA, and the negative fraction formed the memory subset. After blood collection by leukapheresis, PBMCs were isolated using Ficoll-Histopaque density gradient centrifugation and then cryopreserved in the vapor phase of liquid nitrogen. Analytical flow cytometry was used to check the purity and quantity of each magnetically sorted T cell population. Genomic DNA was isolated from every sorted fraction and measured by UV absorbance on a Nanodrop 2000c. TCR CDR3 regions were amplified from genomic DNA by multiplex PCR using the deep immunoSEQ assay. Extracted genomic DNA from each cell subset was spread evenly across all wells of several immunoSEQ 96-well plates, with each plate serving as a replicate. Each replicate PCR for sorted subsets received around 200 ng genomic DNA, equal to about 30,000 T cell genomes. Purified libraries were quantified with a Qubit 3.0 fluorometer, sized on a Bioanalyzer 2100, and re-quantified with the KAPA Library Quantification kit. Every immunoSEQ 96-well plate was sequenced on a dedicated single-read 150-cycle Illumina NextSeq 550 flow cell. The authors' analysis ran thus. Because the immunoSEQ output included only junctional sequences and no quality scores, the filtering could not be the same as the filtering used for full-length reads. To assign V/J genes and CDR3, sequences were annotated against IMGT germline references using PyIR, a Python wrapper for IgBLAST v1.9. Reads were filtered out if the reads had weak V/J assignments (E-value above 1e-6), no CDR3, stop codons, out-of-frame junctions, or ambiguous translated residues. V3J clonotypes were defined as sequences sharing the same inferred V gene, J gene, and CDR3 amino acid sequence. Percentage overlap between repertoires was calculated by dividing the number of shared unique clonotypes by the size of the smaller repertoire. RTK rarefaction, the Chao1 estimator, and Recon v2.1 estimates of unobserved clonotypes were used to assess repertoire richness. OLGA was used to compute generation probabilities for all TCRbeta clonotypes that the gDNA method yielded from a few donors. TCRdb mirrors the immuneACCESS table, restricted to in-frame sequences. Some clones are absent from its copies; in checked studies, under half trace to an unresolved V gene, and the reason for the others is unknown. That table supplies the V and J calls and clone size; D and trimming were determined from the DNA. This sample is represented by about 2.4 million clones; under 95% of them were singletons. 0.35% to 0.45% of the sample is in the top ten clones.

On this clone: Its antigen is currently not known. Base-call qualities are not available, and no considerably larger clone is one nucleotide away.

General conclusions and limits of the study: Sampling was limited to blood, and TCR repertoires in tissue likely differ from TCR repertoires in blood. Naive subsets generally had larger estimated clonotype richness than memory subsets did. Pairwise subsampling indicated that sequencing depth was expected to affect the degree of clonotype sharing among donors. Clonotypes shared by all four sorted-subset donors showed higher generation probabilities than non-shared clonotypes. Because the study included a small number of donors, the genetic and exposure-history diversity represented was limited. Incomplete sequencing was indicated by rarefaction of sorted-subset datasets, despite the large sequencing depth. About 5% of naive CD4, 3.5% of naive CD8, approximately 2.2% of memory CD4, and roughly 0.4% of memory CD8 clonotypes were shared across several donors.

The sample taken for sequencing was naive CD4+ T cells from PBMCs. According to the study, the label for this sample's cell subset or site signals: CD45RA+ positively selected. The sequence was collected from a man between 18 and 29 years old in good health. Some clones in this sample may be carry-over from other donors' samples.

The DNA sequence is as follows: TGTGCCAGCAGCCCCCAGAATAGGGGGCGGACCGGGGAGCTGTTTTTT. It encodes CASSPQNRGRTGELFF. The chain uses TRBV5-4 and TRBJ2-2; the central 7 bases match TRBD1. Inclusive of the bounding cysteine and phenylalanine, the CDR3 is 16 residues long. Only the CDR3 part of the read is kept: 48 bases, read in frame from the first base. Compared with germline, V lacks 4 bases and J lacks 5 bases; bases without a gene match: 11. From the germline V gene (reference sequence), CDR1 is SGHNT and CDR2 is YYREEE.